The 19 T cell receptor beta chains listed next were all sequenced from one sample in a study of metastatic and nonmetastatic thyroid tumors. TCRdb used MiXCR to call clones anew from the PCR reads. This sample has about 42,000 clones, with around 10% found just once. Every patient was untreated before thyroid surgery. The sample consisted of blood. These receptors all come from a male donor with papillary thyroid cancer or a benign thyroid nodule (not recorded which). Some clones in this sample may be carry-over from other donors' samples.

This clone was observed many times. This chain links TRBV29-1 with TRBJ1-2; a possible D gene is TRBD1 (5 bases). CDR1 and CDR2 from the germline V gene are SQVTM and ANQGSEA. The CDR3 loop spans 14 amino acids. CDR3 residues: CSFALLGENYGYTF. The CDR3 nucleotides read TGCAGTTTTGCCCTATTAGGGGAGAACTATGGCTACACCTTC. Filled out from reference TRBV29-1 and TRBJ1-2, the complete variable domain reads SAVISQKPSRDICQRGTSLTIQCQVDSQVTMMFWYRQQPGQSLTLIATANQGSEATYESGFVIDKFPISRPNLTFSTLTVSNMSPEDSSIYLCSFALLGENYGYTFGSGTRLTVV.

V gene TRBV24-1 combines with J gene TRBJ2-3, with TRBD1 identical over 8 bases. CDR3 size: 16 residues. The germline CDR1 and CDR2 sequences are KGHDR and SFDVKD. After removal of 3 bases from V and 5 bases from J, the junction contained 9 bases not matched to a gene. CDR3 sequence (DNA): TGTGCCACCAGTGATCGGACAGGGTTAAAGGGAGATACGCAGTATTTT. Residues: CATSDRTGLKGDTQYF.

This clone was picked up many times. The same CDR3 is also encoded by other DNA sequences in this sample. The rearrangement uses TRBV10-1 and TRBJ2-5; D possibly corresponds to TRBD1 (7 bases). Germline CDR1 is WNHNN and CDR2 is SYGVQD (reference sequence). V was pared by 8 bases and J by 5 bases, with 9 bases between. The CDR3 runs to 11 residues. This CDR3 reads CASGGGETQYF. The CDR3 DNA reads TGCGCCAGCGGAGGGGGCGAGACCCAGTACTTC.

This clone was observed a handful of times. CDR3 in amino acids: CSARIGSGTQYF. DNA for the CDR3: TGCAGTGCTAGAATTGGCTCAGGGACCCAGTACTTC. The chain couples TRBV20-1 to TRBJ2-5; unclear D gene. The CDR3 totals 12 residues. V was pared by 2 bases and J by 7 bases, with 11 bases between. From germline, CDR1 is DFQATT and CDR2 SNEGSKA (reference sequence).

Ten or more counts support this clone. This chain joins TRBV7-2 and TRBJ2-4, with D unclear. The germline V gene has CDR1 SGHTA and CDR2 FQGNSA. CDR3 length: 18 residues. V was cut by 5 bases and J by 0 bases, with 20 bases left in between. The CDR3 region is CASSPHMNSPVAKNIQYF. The CDR3 DNA reads TGTGCCAGCAGCCCCCATATGAATAGCCCTGTAGCCAAAAACATTCAGTACTTC.

The CDR3 is CASSTQLTRATNEKLFF. In DNA form, the CDR3 reads TGTGCCAGCAGTACCCAACTGACCCGGGCAACTAATGAAAAACTGTTTTTT. The chain employs TRBV6-1 and TRBJ1-4; D uncertain. V was clipped by 5 bases and J by 0 bases, with 16 bases between them. Germline V gene lookup returns CDR1 MNHNS and CDR2 SASEGT. The CDR3 is 17 amino acids.

A remark on this clone: At one boundary the junction diverges from the germline segment, which might be a read error. The J gene is TRBJ1-2, the V gene TRBV10-3; D not resolved. Looked up from germline, CDR1 is ENHRY and CDR2 is SYGVKD. The CDR3 is 12 residues long. The CDR3, as DNA: TGTGCCAGCAGTCCCGACATCTATGGCTACACCTTC. Translating it yields CASSPDIYGYTF.

This clone showed up many times. The V and J genes are TRBV28 and TRBJ1-1, with D unresolved. CDR1 is MDHEN, CDR2 SYDVKM, per germline. Between the trimmed V and J ends, which lost 5 bases and 5 bases, there was a span of 12 bases. CDR3 length: 13 residues. This CDR3 reads CASSMTPGTEAFF. CDR3 sequence (DNA): TGTGCCAGCAGTATGACCCCGGGGACTGAAGCTTTCTTT. The variable domain in full, with the rest retrieved from reference TRBV28 and TRBJ1-1, is DVKVTQSSRYLVKRTGEKVFLECVQDMDHENMFWYRQDPGLGLRLIYFSYDVKMKEKGDIPEGYSVSREKKERFSLILESASTNQTSMYLCASSMTPGTEAFFGQGTRLTVV.

The sample holds many counts of this clone. The V and J genes are TRBV28 and TRBJ2-6, with 8 bases identical to TRBD1. J was trimmed by 4 bases and V by 8 bases; bases with no gene match: 7. The V gene's germline CDR1 is MDHEN and CDR2 SYDVKM. The CDR3 length is 15 residues. The DNA for the CDR3 is TGTGCCAGCGCAGGGGGCGCGGGCGGGGCCAACGTCCTGACTTTC. This gives the protein CASAGGAGGANVLTF. The full variable domain, rest sourced from reference TRBV28 and TRBJ2-6, is DVKVTQSSRYLVKRTGEKVFLECVQDMDHENMFWYRQDPGLGLRLIYFSYDVKMKEKGDIPEGYSVSREKKERFSLILESASTNQTSMYLCASAGGAGGANVLTFGAGSRLTVL.

The rearrangement joins TRBV9 to TRBJ1-6, with D tentatively TRBD1 (6 bases). CDR1 is SGDLS, CDR2 YYNGEE, per germline. The CDR3 is 15 residues long. Trimming pared 1 base from V and 10 bases from J, leaving 15 bases between. The CDR3 nucleotides are TGTGCCAGCAGCGTATTCGGCAGGGGCAACTCACCCCTCCACTTT. This encodes CASSVFGRGNSPLHF. Based on the CDR3 plus reference TRBV9 and TRBJ1-6, the full variable domain is DSGVTQTPKHLITATGQRVTLRCSPRSGDLSVYWYQQSLDQGLQFLIQYYNGEERAKGNILERFSAQQFPDLHSELNLSSLELGDSALYFCASSVFGRGNSPLHFGNGTRLTVT.

This clone was seen repeatedly, ten times or more. Additional DNA sequences in this sample encode the identical CDR3. The chain links TRBV29-1 to TRBJ2-7, with 8 bases aligning to TRBD1. Germline V CDR1 and CDR2: SQVTM, ANQGSEA. The CDR3 totals 13 residues. Trimming took 5 bases from V and 4 from J; bases not matched to a gene: 7. The CDR3 reads CSVPTGDSYEQYF. CDR3 DNA: TGCAGCGTTCCGACAGGGGACTCTTACGAGCAGTACTTC.

Only a few counts were recorded for this clone. Germline and junction disagree at one end, which may indicate a read error. The chain has TRBV28 and TRBJ2-3, with a tentative D call TRBD2 (5 bases). The CDR3 has 15 residues. Germline V lookup: CDR1 MDHEN, CDR2 SYDVKM. CDR3 amino acids: CASSSPGEGTDTQYF. In DNA form, the CDR3 reads TGTGCCAGCAGTTCCCCAGGAGAGGGCACAGATACGCAGTATTTC.

This clone came up many times. The chain is built from TRBV4-2 and TRBJ2-5, with 7 bases lining up with TRBD1. Germline-derived CDR1 and CDR2 are LGHNA and YNFKEQ. V dropped 5 bases and J dropped 5; count of bases not matched to a gene: 14. This CDR3 spans 16 amino acids. The CDR3 region has the DNA TGTGCCAGCAGCTCCCGCTTGACAGGGATAGAGGAGACCCAGTACTTC. Translating it yields CASSSRLTGIEETQYF.

This clone was observed a handful of times. The chain couples TRBV18 to TRBJ1-1; D possibly corresponds to TRBD1 (5 bases). CDR1 is KGHSH, CDR2 LQKENI, per germline. Trimming stripped 2 bases from V and 4 bases from J, with 8 bases between. The CDR3 has 13 amino acids. The CDR3 DNA is TGTGCCAGCTCACCAGAAGGGACCACTGAAGCTTTCTTT. Its translation: CASSPEGTTEAFF. The entire variable domain, with the rest obtained from reference TRBV18 and TRBJ1-1, is as follows: NAGVMQNPRHLVRRRGQEARLRCSPMKGHSHVYWYRQLPEEGLKFMVYLQKENIIDESGMPKERFSAEFPKEGPSILRIQQVVRGDSAAYFCASSPEGTTEAFFGQGTRLTVV.

This clone was counted ten times or more. This chain uses TRBV20-1 with TRBJ2-1; 10 bases match TRBD2. Germline V gives CDR1 DFQATT, CDR2 SNEGSKA (reference sequence). J gave up 7 bases and V 4 bases, and 7 bases lay outside the gene matches. There are 14 residues in the CDR3. The CDR3 here is CSAKAGGPGNEQFF. The CDR3 region has the DNA TGCAGTGCTAAAGCGGGAGGGCCGGGGAATGAGCAGTTCTTC.

Many counts were recorded for this clone. This chain links TRBV19 with TRBJ2-1; the D is unclear. CDR1 LNHDA and CDR2 SQIVND come from the germline V gene (reference sequence). This CDR3 is built from 12 residues. V lost 9 bases, J lost 8 bases, and 14 bases lay in between. This chain's CDR3 is CASRKGGDEQFF. CDR3 nucleotides: TGTGCCAGCCGGAAAGGCGGCGATGAGCAGTTCTTC. Combining the CDR3 with reference TRBV19 and TRBJ2-1 gives the whole variable domain DGGITQSPKYLFRKEGQNVTLSCEQNLNHDAMYWYRQDPGQGLRLIYYSQIVNDFQKGDIAEGYSVSREKKESFPLTVTSAQKNPTAFYLCASRKGGDEQFFGPGTRLTVL.

This sequence joins TRBV14 and TRBJ1-4; D is possibly TRBD1 (5 bases). The V gene lost 4 bases and the J gene lost 7 bases, with 13 bases spanning the gap. CDR1 is SGHDN, CDR2 FVKESK, per germline. The CDR3 spans 14 residues. The CDR3: CASSPGIWSEKLFF. CDR3 coding DNA: TGTGCCAGCAGCCCAGGGATATGGAGTGAAAAACTGTTTTTT.

This clone appeared many times. The J gene is TRBJ2-7, the V gene TRBV4-1; 7 bases are a match to TRBD2. Germline V gene sequence: CDR1 MGHRA, CDR2 YSYEKL. This CDR3 is 15 amino acids long. The trim removed 4 bases at V and 4 bases at J, leaving 10 bases unmatched. In nucleotides, the CDR3 is TGCGCCAGCAGCCTCTTACCGGGACTAAATTACGAGCAGTACTTC. This encodes CASSLLPGLNYEQYF.

This clone was recorded at least ten times. The chain carries TRBV20-1 and TRBJ2-7; 13 bases match TRBD2. CDR3 length: 16 residues. Germline V CDR1 and CDR2: DFQATT, SNEGSKA (reference sequence). V dropped 3 bases and J dropped 3; count of bases not matched to a gene: 8. The CDR3 bases are TGCAGTGCTAGGGGTAGGACTAGCGGGAGAGGCTACGAGCAGTACTTC. Protein product: CSARGRTSGRGYEQYF.